This TCR beta chain was sequenced in a study of shared clonotypes between healthy human individuals. Study-wide context: A donor's plate count was three for CD4 naive and three for CD4 memory; CD8 naive had two and CD8 memory one. Study-level results: Clonotypes shared by all four sorted-subset donors had higher generation probabilities than non-shared clonotypes. Naive subsets, compared against memory subsets, generally had larger estimated richness values.

The protocol was immunoSEQ multiplex PCR, while the TCRdb copy is restricted to in-frame clones and leaves out a portion. The repertoire holds 600,000 to 800,000 clones, 72% seen once, with under 2% in the top ten. Remarks on this clone: The antigen remains undetermined.

Sequences were obtained from memory CD4+ T cells sorted from blood. Subset reported: CD45RA-negative fraction. The TCR comes from a woman aged 25-40 years in good health.

This CDR3 reads CASSRTGPLGVEQFF. CDR3 nucleotide sequence: TGTGCCAGCAGCCGAACAGGGCCCCTGGGGGTTGAGCAGTTCTTC. This chain uses TRBV27 with TRBJ2-1, with a possible D match to TRBD1 (6 bases). CDR3 length equals 15 residues. The ends were cut back, 6 bases at V and 9 bases at J, with 21 bases in the middle. Germline V gives CDR1 MNHEY, CDR2 SMNVEV (reference sequence).